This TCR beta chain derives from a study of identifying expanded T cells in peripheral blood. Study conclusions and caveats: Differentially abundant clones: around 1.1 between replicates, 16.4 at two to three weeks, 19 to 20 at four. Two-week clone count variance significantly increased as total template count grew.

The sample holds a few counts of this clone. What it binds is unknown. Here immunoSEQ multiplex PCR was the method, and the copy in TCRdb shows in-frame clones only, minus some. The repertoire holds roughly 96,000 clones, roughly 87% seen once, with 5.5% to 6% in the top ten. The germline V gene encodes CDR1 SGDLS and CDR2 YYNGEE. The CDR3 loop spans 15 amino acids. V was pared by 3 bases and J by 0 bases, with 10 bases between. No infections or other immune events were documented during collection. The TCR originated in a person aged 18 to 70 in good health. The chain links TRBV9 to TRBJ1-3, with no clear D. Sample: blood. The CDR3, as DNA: TGTGCCAGCAGCGGCCTAGGAAGCTCTGGAAACACCATATATTTT. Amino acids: CASSGLGSSGNTIYF.